Each of the 10 T cell receptor beta chains below was sequenced from the same sample in a study of T cell repertoires in aging, cancer and after chemotherapy. A mixed TRB-A/B primer pool amplified rearranged TRB by multiplex touch-down PCR. TCRdb redid the calling of the multiplex PCR reads with MiXCR, one entry per CDR3 protein. The sample shows around 1,700 distinct CDR3 sequences, 20% to 25% of them seen only once. Peripheral blood genomic DNA, not sorted cells or RNA, was the template. What was sequenced was blood. The source is a human donor with a solid tumor.

By sample fraction, this clonotype is medium-sized. The chain employs TRBV20-1 and TRBJ1-2, with 7 bases matching TRBD1. The CDR3 extends over 13 amino acids. Unmatched junction bases numbered 6, after V lost 6 bases and J lost 2 bases. The germline gives CDR1 DFQATT, CDR2 SNEGSKA (reference sequence). CDR3 coding DNA: TGCAGTGCCGGGACAGTGGCCAACTATGGCTACACCTTC. This codes for CSAGTVANYGYTF.

In its sample, this clonotype ranks as medium-sized. The chain couples TRBV5-4 to TRBJ1-1; possibly TRBD1 for D (5 bases). V was trimmed by 5 bases and J by 4 bases, leaving 9 bases between them. CDR3 length: 12 amino acids. Germline CDR1 reads SGHNT; CDR2 reads YYREEE (reference sequence). CDR3 DNA sequence: TGTGCCAGCAGTAGACAGACCACTGAAGCTTTCTTT. It codes for CASSRQTTEAFF.

This clonotype is medium-sized (0.01 to 0.1%) in the sample. The CDR3 is CSAREWAPDLAASYEQYF. The CDR3 DNA follows: TGCAGTGCTAGAGAATGGGCACCGGACCTAGCGGCCTCCTACGAGCAGTACTTC. The chain combines TRBV20-1 with TRBJ2-7; 7 positions match TRBD2. V was clipped by 0 bases and J by 0 bases; unmatched bases: 14. CDR1 and CDR2 (germline): DFQATT, SNEGSKA (reference sequence). CDR3 length: 18 residues.

The chain carries TRBV5-1 and TRBJ1-2; D is perhaps TRBD1 (6 bases). Germline lookup yields CDR1 SGHRS and CDR2 YFSETQ. V lost 1 base to trimming and J lost 6 bases, with 10 bases between them. CDR3 length: 13 residues. The CDR3 loop is CASSLTGLDGYTF. In DNA form, the CDR3 reads TGCGCCAGCAGCTTGACAGGGTTGGATGGCTACACCTTC.

Comments on this clonotype: This CDR3 fails to terminate in the conserved phenylalanine or tryptophan, so it likely reflects a read error. This sequence joins TRBV6-2 or TRBV6-3 and TRBJ1-6, with 7 bases lining up with TRBD1. With 7 bases clipped from V and 7 bases from J, the junction kept 7 bases outside the gene matches. The CDR3 extends over 14 amino acids. Germline CDR1 MNHEY, CDR2 SVGEGT. The CDR3 bases are TGTGCCAGCACGTGCGACAGGGAAAATTCACCCCTCCACCTT. This gives the protein CASTCDRENSPLHL.

In this sample, this clonotype is medium-sized (0.01 to 0.1%). The chain joins TRBV6-1 to TRBJ2-5; 9 nucleotides match TRBD2. Germline CDR1 reads MNHNS; CDR2 reads SASEGT. The CDR3 runs to 17 residues. V trimming: 1 base; J trimming: 5 bases; junction bases outside the gene matches: 11. CDR3 amino acids: CASSEEGGRGLGETQYF. CDR3 DNA: TGTGCCAGCAGTGAAGAAGGCGGGAGGGGGCTCGGGGAGACCCAGTACTTC.

This clonotype qualifies as large. The chain recombines TRBV6-1 with TRBJ1-1; D call uncertain. V lost 3 bases to trimming and J lost 4 bases, with 9 bases between them. Germline loops: CDR1 MNHNS, CDR2 SASEGT. The CDR3 has 13 residues. The CDR3 bases are TGTGCCAGCAGTGACCAATTGAGCACTGAAGCTTTCTTT. It encodes CASSDQLSTEAFF.

The sample holds a few counts of this clonotype. The CDR3: CASSQDRIGETQYF. The CDR3, as DNA: TGTGCCAGCAGCCAGGACAGGATAGGAGAGACCCAGTACTTC. J is TRBJ2-5 and V is TRBV7-9; 7 positions agree with TRBD1. Germline V gives CDR1 SEHNR, CDR2 FQNEAQ (reference sequence). V lost 5 bases to trimming and J lost 4 bases; unmatched junction nucleotides: 7. The length of the CDR3 is 14 residues.

By proportion, this clonotype is medium-sized. The rearrangement links TRBV7-6 to TRBJ2-5; 11 bases map to TRBD1. V shed 1 base, J shed 7 bases, and the junction held 5 bases outside the gene matches. The CDR3 runs to 15 residues. CDR1 SGHVS and CDR2 FNYEAQ come from the germline V gene. The CDR3 DNA sequence: TGTGCCAGCAGCTTAGAGGACAGGGGGCTGGGGACCCAGTACTTC. Protein sequence: CASSLEDRGLGTQYF. The entire variable domain, with the rest obtained from reference TRBV7-6 and TRBJ2-5, is as follows: GAGVSQSPRYKVTKRGQDVALRCDPISGHVSLYWYRQALGQGPEFLTYFNYEAQQDKSGLPNDRFSAERPEGSISTLTIQRTEQRDSAMYRCASSLEDRGLGTQYFGPGTRLLVL.

The chain employs TRBV20-1 and TRBJ2-5; 10 bases map to TRBD2. Germline V CDR1 and CDR2: DFQATT, SNEGSKA (reference sequence). The V and J ends lost 6 bases and 5 bases, in that order; junction bases with no gene match: 12. CDR3 length equals 15 residues. DNA for the CDR3: TGCAGTGCGGGGGCTAGCGGGAGCGGGAGTGAGACCCAGTACTTC. As protein: CSAGASGSGSETQYF.